The entry below gives a single TCR beta chain sequence along with its context. Its target is unknown. The PCR ran on 60 Vbeta and 13 Jbeta primers. Libraries were prepared by immunoSEQ multiplex PCR; TCRdb keeps only in-frame clonotypes and omits some of them. The sample includes 75,000 to 95,000 clones, approximately 80% of them seen just once. CDR3 length: 17 amino acids. The junction had 16 bases not matched to a gene; V was cut back by 5 bases and J by 6 bases. Per the germline V gene, CDR1 is LNHDA and CDR2 is SQIVND (reference sequence). The data stem from a study of cytomegalovirus exposure and HLA in healthy donors. Study-wide findings and caveats: A prior analysis recorded that most TCR beta V segments were productive about 87% or about 30% of the time. CMV serostatus was the only recorded immune exposure for donors.

The TCR was taken from a man over 45 in good health and CMV-seronegative. The sample taken for sequencing was PBMCs. V gene TRBV19 combines with J gene TRBJ1-5; 7 positions agree with TRBD1. The DNA for the CDR3 is TGTGCCAGTAGTCCGGGGACAGTTGGGATTTGGGGTCAGCCCCAGCATTTT. Encoded protein: CASSPGTVGIWGQPQHF.